These 22 T cell receptor beta chains share one sample of origin, sequenced in a study of control samples from healthy donors and cancer patients (dated by TCRdb to 2020 to 2022). Libraries were prepared through the immunoSEQ multiplex PCR assay. Entries here come from immuneACCESS through TCRdb and include only in-frame sequences with V and J called. Some clones fail to appear in such tables; in the studies checked, an unresolved V gene covers under half of the shortfall, and the cause of the remainder is unknown. The sample table records fewer than 200,000 clones; roughly 93% of these occur just once. The ten largest clones capture approximately 4% of the sample. Sequenced: blood. These receptors came from a woman aged 55-69 years in good health.

This sequence joins TRBV1 and TRBJ1-2; TRBD1, the D gene given by the table, was not confirmed from the DNA. TRBV1 is labeled a pseudogene. CDR3 length: 9 residues. The CDR3 DNA follows: TGCACCAGCCGAGAGGACAGCCGCTTC. Translated: CTSREDSRF.

The chain links TRBV5-1 to TRBJ1-5; no clear D gene. The CDR3 totals 15 residues. Trimming took 0 bases from V and 0 from J, leaving 7 bases between them. Germline loops: CDR1 SGHRS, CDR2 YFSETQ. CDR3: CASSLGGNSNQPQHF. The CDR3 coding sequence is TGCGCCAGCAGCTTGGGTGGAAATAGCAATCAGCCCCAGCATTTT.

The chain has TRBV4-3 and TRBJ2-5, with 10 nucleotides matching TRBD2. This CDR3 has 15 amino acids. CDR1 LGHNA and CDR2 YSLEER come from the germline V gene. Germline trimming cut 2 bases from V and 3 bases from J; bases unmatched to any gene: 3. The CDR3 bases are TGCGCCAGCAGCCAACAAGGACTAGCGGAAGAGACCCAGTACTTC. Protein: CASSQQGLAEETQYF.

The rearrangement uses TRBV12-3 or TRBV12-4 and TRBJ1-2, with D uncertain. This CDR3 spans 12 amino acids. Trimming took off 3 bases at V and 8 bases at J, with 10 bases between the two ends. CDR3 in amino acids: CASSFWQRGYTF. The CDR3 DNA follows: TGTGCCAGCAGTTTTTGGCAAAGAGGCTACACCTTC.

The chain carries TRBV6-6 and TRBJ1-5; 7 nucleotides agree with TRBD1. Looked up from germline, CDR1 is MNHNY and CDR2 is SVGAGI (reference sequence). V shed 4 bases, J shed 3 bases, and the junction held 9 bases outside the gene matches. The CDR3 sequence is 16 residues long. In DNA, the CDR3 is TGTGCCAGCAGTTTCCCGACAGGGAGTATCAATCAGCCCCAGCATTTT. Its translation: CASSFPTGSINQPQHF.

The chain couples TRBV3-1 (or the pseudogene TRBV3-2) to TRBJ1-1; D not certain. Germline lookup yields CDR1 LGHDT and CDR2 YNNKEL (reference sequence). V gave up 0 bases and J gave up 6 bases, with 5 bases separating them. CDR3 size: 12 residues. The CDR3 region has the DNA TGTGCCAGCAGCCAAGATGTATCTGAAGCTTTCTTT. Translating it yields CASSQDVSEAFF.

The V gene is TRBV27, the J gene TRBJ2-1; D is possibly TRBD1 (7 bases). CDR1 MNHEY and CDR2 SMNVEV come from the germline V gene (reference sequence). The CDR3 runs 17 residues. V gave up 3 bases and J gave up 2 bases, with 17 bases separating them. For the CDR3, the DNA is TGTGCCAGCAGTTTTTCCTCCGACAGGGAGGCCTACAATGAGCAGTTCTTC. Protein: CASSFSSDREAYNEQFF.

The CDR3, as DNA: TGTGCCAGCAGTTACACCGCGGGCGGGACCCAGTACTTC. It yields the protein CASSYTAGGTQYF. This rearrangement joins TRBV6-2 or TRBV6-3 to TRBJ2-5; D is possibly TRBD2 (5 bases). The V end lost 2 bases, the J end lost 7 bases, and 11 bases lay between the germline ends. CDR3 length equals 13 residues. The germline V gene encodes CDR1 MNHEY and CDR2 SVGEGT.

As for this clone: Other nucleotide sequences from this sample produce the same CDR3. J is TRBJ2-3 and V is TRBV7-2, with D uncertain. The germline CDR1 and CDR2 sequences are SGHTA and FQGNSA. The CDR3 contains 14 residues. Deletions cut 3 bases from V and 1 base from J, with 8 bases between. The CDR3 is CASSFGARTDTQYF. The DNA for the CDR3 is TGTGCCAGCAGCTTTGGAGCCCGCACAGATACGCAGTATTTT.

The rearrangement joins TRBV7-2 to TRBJ1-5, with D uncertain. V shed 1 base and J shed 6 bases, with 19 bases lying between them. CDR3 length: 17 amino acids. Germline V gene data show CDR1 as SGHTA and CDR2 as FQGNSA. In nucleotides, the CDR3 is TGTGCCAGCAGCTTAGGGATATCACTCACCCTCGGTCAGCCCCAGCATTTT. Translation: CASSLGISLTLGQPQHF.

V usage is TRBV6-6 and J usage is TRBJ1-4, with 7 bases that match TRBD1. CDR3 size: 16 residues. V was clipped by 0 bases and J by 7 bases; unmatched bases: 8. The V gene's germline CDR1 is MNHNY and CDR2 SVGAGI (reference sequence). The CDR3 protein is CASSYSGRGRGEKLFF. The CDR3, as DNA: TGTGCCAGCAGTTACTCCGGCAGGGGGAGGGGTGAAAAACTGTTTTTT.

CDR3 residues: CASSPPSQQETQYF. The CDR3 DNA reads as TGTGCCAGCTCACCACCTAGCCAACAAGAGACCCAGTACTTC. The rearrangement joins TRBV18 to TRBJ2-5; D unresolved. This CDR3 has 14 residues. CDR1 and CDR2 from the germline V gene are KGHSH and LQKENI. Trimming shortened V by 0 bases and J by 2 bases, and 7 bases separated the two germline ends.

V gene TRBV7-8 combines with J gene TRBJ1-2, with 7 bases lining up with TRBD1. V gave up 4 bases and J gave up 8 bases; unmatched junction bases: 4. The germline V gene has CDR1 SGHVS and CDR2 FQNEAQ. This CDR3 has 12 residues. The CDR3 DNA is TGTGCCAGCAGCTCAGACAGGGTAGGCTACACCTTC. Its translation is CASSSDRVGYTF.

The chain couples TRBV7-9 to TRBJ1-2; no clear D. Trimming left V 3 bases short and J 8 bases short, with 10 bases between. The CDR3 spans 12 residues. Germline V gene lookup returns CDR1 SEHNR and CDR2 FQNEAQ (reference sequence). The DNA for the CDR3 is TGTGCCAGCAGCTTTTTGGTAATGGGCTACACCTTC. Translated: CASSFLVMGYTF. The whole variable domain, remainder taken from reference TRBV7-9 and TRBJ1-2, is DTGVSQNPRHKITKRGQNVTFRCDPISEHNRLYWYRQTLGQGPEFLTYFQNEAQLEKSRLLSDRFSAERPKGSFSTLEIQRTEQGDSAMYLCASSFLVMGYTFGSGTRLTVV.

The rearrangement joins TRBV10-3 to TRBJ2-1, with TRBD1 matching 8 bases. Looked up from germline, CDR1 is ENHRY and CDR2 is SYGVKD. The CDR3 extends over 19 amino acids. V lost 4 bases and J lost 3; bases outside the gene matches: 17. The CDR3 region is CAISGISEGKTGVYNEQFF. The CDR3 DNA is TGTGCCATCAGTGGAATATCGGAAGGGAAGACAGGGGTCTACAATGAGCAGTTCTTC.

This clone was found once. This rearrangement joins TRBV7-8 to TRBJ1-4; possibly TRBD1 for D (5 bases). The germline V gene encodes CDR1 SGHVS and CDR2 FQNEAQ. The CDR3 length is 15 residues. V was trimmed by 6 bases and J by 4 bases, leaving 15 bases between them. The CDR3 nucleotides read TGTGCCAGCAGACAGACCGGGACGTTTAATGAAAAACTGTTTTTT. Its translation is CASRQTGTFNEKLFF.

CDR3 protein: CASSDSVGYTF. The CDR3 bases are TGTGCCAGCTCGGACAGTGTTGGCTACACCTTC. The V call is TRBV18, the J call TRBJ1-2; D is perhaps TRBD1 (6 bases). This CDR3 is built from 11 residues. From germline, CDR1 is KGHSH and CDR2 LQKENI. The V and J ends lost 6 bases and 7 bases respectively, with 9 bases between them.

The chain combines TRBV30 with TRBJ1-1, with TRBD1 matching 7 bases. After removal of 2 bases from V and 8 bases from J, the junction contained 5 bases not matched to a gene. Germline values: CDR1 GTSNPN, CDR2 SVGIG (reference sequence). The CDR3 is 12 residues long. The CDR3 bases are TGTGCCTGGAGTCCTCGACAGGGCGAAGCTTTCTTT. It specifies CAWSPRQGEAFF.

V is TRBV5-1 and J is TRBJ1-1; tentative D call: TRBD1 (6 bases). V was clipped by 5 bases and J by 1 base, with 21 bases between them. The CDR3 has 17 amino acids. In germline, CDR1 is SGHRS, CDR2 YFSETQ. The CDR3 sequence: CASRDGQIHVRNTEAFF. In nucleotides, the CDR3 is TGCGCCAGCAGGGACGGACAGATCCACGTCCGGAACACTGAAGCTTTCTTT.

The chain carries TRBV10-2 and TRBJ1-5; 8 bases match TRBD1. Germline CDR1 WSHSY, CDR2 SAAADI. V dropped 5 bases and J dropped 4; count of bases not matched to a gene: 7. This CDR3 has 15 residues. The CDR3 loop is CASSKGQAINQPQHF. In nucleotides, the CDR3 is TGCGCCAGCAGTAAGGGACAGGCGATAAATCAGCCCCAGCATTTT.

This chain uses TRBV4-3 with TRBJ1-6; D call uncertain. V dropped 5 bases and J dropped 11 bases, with 19 bases sitting between them. Germline CDR1 and CDR2: LGHNA and YSLEER. This CDR3 is 15 amino acids long. This CDR3 is CASSKTAVDETPLHF. The CDR3, as DNA: TGCGCCAGCAGCAAAACAGCCGTAGATGAGACACCCCTCCACTTT.

The chain combines TRBV6-2 or TRBV6-3 with TRBJ2-7; 8 positions agree with TRBD1. CDR1 MNHEY and CDR2 SVGEGT come from the germline V gene. The ends lost 6 bases at V and 3 bases at J; junction bases unmatched: 7. This CDR3 spans 14 amino acids. The CDR3 DNA reads as TGTGCCAGCAGCCGAAATACAGGGGGCTACGAGCAGTACTTC. Protein product: CASSRNTGGYEQYF.